The next 4 T cell receptor beta chains were all read from a single sample in a study of response to subunit inactivated influenza vaccine. TCRdb re-called the RT-PCR reads through MiXCR, storing one row per CDR3 protein. The sample consists of 450,000 to 600,000 distinct CDR3 sequences, approximately 7.6% of them appearing once. Sample: PBMCs from blood, taken roughly 24 months after vaccination. Receptors were obtained from a man aged 50 to 75 who received an inactivated influenza vaccine.

This clonotype was picked up many times. V and J are TRBV11-2 and TRBJ2-2; tentatively, D is TRBD1 or TRBD2 (5 bases each). V lost 0 bases, J lost 6 bases, and 8 bases lay in between. CDR3 length equals 14 residues. Germline CDR1 SGHAT, CDR2 FQNNGV. CDR3 protein: CASSLDLGAGELFF. The CDR3 bases are TGTGCCAGCAGCTTAGATTTGGGGGCCGGGGAGCTGTTTTTT. Filled out from reference TRBV11-2 and TRBJ2-2, the complete variable domain reads EAGVAQSPRYKIIEKRQSVAFWCNPISGHATLYWYQQILGQGPKLLIQFQNNGVVDDSQLPKDRFSAERLKGVDSTLKIQPAKLEDSAVYLCASSLDLGAGELFFGEGSRLTVL.

This clonotype has at least ten counts. The chain employs TRBV20-1 and TRBJ2-5, with D perhaps matching TRBD1 or TRBD2 (5 bases each). V was shortened by 3 bases and J by 3 bases, with 26 bases between the two germline ends. The CDR3 loop spans 18 amino acids. Looked up from germline, CDR1 is DFQATT and CDR2 is SNEGSKA (reference sequence). In DNA form, the CDR3 reads TGCAGTGCTAGGGATCCGGGACGCTGGCAATTCACGGAAGAGACCCAGTACTTC. Its translation: CSARDPGRWQFTEETQYF.

This clonotype turned up a few times. The chain couples TRBV6-6 to TRBJ2-7; D perhaps matches TRBD1 (5 bases). There are 13 residues in the CDR3. The germline V and J ends were trimmed by 6 bases and 2 bases, with 11 bases remaining between them. CDR1 and CDR2 from the germline V gene are MNHNY and SVGAGI (reference sequence). The CDR3 nucleotides are TGTGCCAGCAGCGCAGGGATCACCTACGAGCAGTACTTC. Amino acids: CASSAGITYEQYF.

Only a few counts were recorded for this clonotype. V usage is TRBV30 and J usage is TRBJ2-1; D unclear. CDR3 length equals 13 residues. Trimming shortened V by 4 bases and J by 3 bases, and 10 bases separated the two germline ends. The V gene's germline CDR1 is GTSNPN and CDR2 SVGIG (reference sequence). This CDR3 reads CAWTQTNYNEQFF. In nucleotides, the CDR3 is TGTGCCTGGACCCAGACGAACTACAATGAGCAGTTCTTC.